Below are 17 T cell receptor beta chains sequenced from a single sample in a study of cytomegalovirus exposure and HLA in healthy donors. Assay: immunoSEQ multiplex PCR; the TCRdb copy retains only in-frame clones and omits some. The sample contains about 120,000 clones, roughly 95% of which appear only once. Material: PBMCs. The receptors were gathered from a man aged 18-30 years in good health and CMV-seronegative.

The J gene is TRBJ1-5, the V gene TRBV2, with 7 bases identical to TRBD1. Germline V gives CDR1 SNHLY, CDR2 FYNNEI. V lost 8 bases and J lost 4; bases outside the gene matches: 8. The length of the CDR3 is 14 residues. CDR3 nucleotide sequence: TGTGCCAGCTCCCGCGGGACAGTGAATCAGCCCCAGCATTTT. Amino acid sequence: CASSRGTVNQPQHF.

This rearrangement joins TRBV6-5 to TRBJ2-5; a possible D gene is TRBD2 (6 bases). The CDR3 totals 16 residues. From germline, CDR1 is MNHEY and CDR2 SVGAGI. V shed 4 bases and J shed 5 bases, with 20 bases lying between them. DNA for the CDR3: TGTGCCAGCAGTTCCGTTTTCCTGACTAGGAACGAGACCCAGTACTTC. The encoded protein is CASSSVFLTRNETQYF.

The rearrangement joins TRBV15 to TRBJ1-3, with no clear D. CDR1 LNHNV and CDR2 YYDKDF come from the germline V gene (reference sequence). V was pared by 0 bases and J by 4 bases, with 13 bases between. This CDR3 is built from 16 residues. The CDR3 DNA reads as TGTGCCACCAGCAGAGATCGGGTCTGGTGGGGAAACACCATATATTTT. It yields the protein CATSRDRVWWGNTIYF.

Remarks on this clone: The junction departs from germline at one end; a sequencing error may be responsible. The chain joins TRBV6-5 to TRBJ2-3; no clear D. The CDR3 spans 13 residues. Germline assignment: CDR1 MNHEY and CDR2 SVGAGI. The CDR3 here is CASSYVATTPFSF. DNA of the CDR3: TGTGCCAGCAGTTATGTCGCGACGACTCCCTTCTCTTTT.

This sequence joins TRBV27 and TRBJ1-1; D call uncertain. V was clipped by 3 bases and J by 0 bases, with 11 bases between them. There are 15 residues in the CDR3. Germline V CDR1 and CDR2: MNHEY, SMNVEV (reference sequence). CDR3 DNA sequence: TGTGCCAGCAGTTTTGCGCCTATATTGAACACTGAAGCTTTCTTT. Protein sequence: CASSFAPILNTEAFF.

CDR3 loop: CASSPRGGSTYEQYF. In DNA, the CDR3 is TGTGCCAGCAGCCCCCGGGGCGGGAGTACCTACGAGCAGTACTTC. This sequence joins TRBV5-4 and TRBJ2-7; 7 bases line up with TRBD2. The CDR3 consists of 15 residues. The V segment lost 4 bases and the J segment 2 bases; nucleotides outside the gene matches: 9. Germline values: CDR1 SGHNT, CDR2 YYREEE (reference sequence).

The chain recombines TRBV11-2 with TRBJ2-5; D might be TRBD1 (6 bases). Germline assignment: CDR1 SGHAT and CDR2 FQNNGV. The V end was cut by 0 bases, the J end by 1 base, with 12 bases between. CDR3 length: 16 amino acids. The CDR3 DNA follows: TGTGCCAGCAGCTTAGACCTGGGGGCAGCCCAAGAGACCCAGTACTTC. The encoded protein is CASSLDLGAAQETQYF.

The rearrangement joins TRBV7-9 to TRBJ2-6; 8 bases map to TRBD1. This CDR3 is 16 amino acids long. Germline assignment: CDR1 SEHNR and CDR2 FQNEAQ (reference sequence). J lost 4 bases, V lost 6 bases, and 8 bases had no gene match. The CDR3 DNA is TGTGCCAGCAGTTCCACAGGGGGAGGAGGGGCCAACGTCCTGACTTTC. Encoded protein: CASSSTGGGGANVLTF. Filled out from reference TRBV7-9 and TRBJ2-6, the complete variable domain reads DTGVSQNPRHKITKRGQNVTFRCDPISEHNRLYWYRQTLGQGPEFLTYFQNEAQLEKSRLLSDRFSAERPKGSFSTLEIQRTEQGDSAMYLCASSSTGGGGANVLTFGAGSRLTVL.

DNA for the CDR3: TGTGCCAGCAGCCGCGGGACAGGGGTGAACACTGAAGCTTTCTTT. It translates to CASSRGTGVNTEAFF. This sequence joins TRBV11-3 and TRBJ1-1; 10 nucleotides line up with TRBD1. V lost 5 bases, J lost 0 bases, and 3 bases stayed unmatched. Per germline, CDR1 SGHNT and CDR2 YENEEA. This CDR3 has 15 amino acids.

This chain uses TRBV28 with TRBJ2-7; D ambiguous. V lost 5 bases and J lost 5, with 13 bases in between. CDR1 is MDHEN, CDR2 SYDVKM, per germline. This CDR3 comprises 13 residues. CDR3 sequence (DNA): TGTGCCAGCAGTATACTAAGCGACGACGAGCAGTACTTC. Its translation: CASSILSDDEQYF.

In DNA, the CDR3 is TGTGCCAGCGGTGGACAGGGGTACTACGAGCAGTACTTC. Amino acids: CASGGQGYYEQYF. The genes are TRBV6-5 and TRBJ2-7, with 9 nucleotides matching TRBD1. The V segment lost 8 bases and the J segment 3 bases; nucleotides outside the gene matches: 5. Per germline, CDR1 MNHEY and CDR2 SVGAGI. This CDR3 contains 13 residues.

The chain recombines TRBV20-1 with TRBJ2-1; maybe TRBD2 (6 bases). Trimming shortened V by 5 bases and J by 12 bases, and 14 bases separated the two germline ends. Germline CDR1 and CDR2: DFQATT and SNEGSKA (reference sequence). CDR3 length equals 11 residues. The CDR3 DNA reads TGCAGTGCTTCCCGGGACTCAAGGCAGTTCTTC. It encodes CSASRDSRQFF.

The CDR3 loop is CATSTGTSGNEQFF. The CDR3 DNA sequence: TGTGCCACCAGCACTGGGACTAGCGGGAATGAGCAGTTCTTC. V and J are TRBV15 and TRBJ2-1; 12 bases line up with TRBD2. Germline CDR1 LNHNV, CDR2 YYDKDF (reference sequence). The CDR3 is 14 residues long. J lost 7 bases, V lost 4 bases, and 2 bases had no gene match.

This chain joins TRBV30 and TRBJ1-1; 9 bases agree with TRBD1. This CDR3 has 12 amino acids. The germline CDR1 and CDR2 sequences are GTSNPN and SVGIG (reference sequence). V shed 7 bases and J 7 bases; nucleotides not matched to a gene: 7. This chain's CDR3 is CAYNPTGGEAFF. The CDR3 DNA is TGTGCCTACAATCCGACAGGGGGTGAAGCTTTCTTT.

The chain carries TRBV5-3 and TRBJ1-4, with no clear D. TRBV5-3 qualifies as an ORF whose function is uncertain. V shed 4 bases and J shed 8 bases, with 15 bases lying between them. This CDR3 contains 14 residues. CDR3 sequence (DNA): TGTGCCAGAAGCCCAGGTGTCTTTATGGAAAAACTGTTTTTT. Its translation is CARSPGVFMEKLFF.

The chain's CDR3 is CASRDRLFSGANVLTF. CDR3 sequence (DNA): TGTGCCAGCCGGGACAGGCTCTTCTCTGGGGCCAACGTCCTGACTTTC. The chain couples TRBV28 to TRBJ2-6; TRBD1 aligns across 8 bases. The CDR3 has 16 residues. CDR1 is MDHEN and CDR2 is SYDVKM in the germline V gene. The ends lost 8 bases at V and 0 bases at J; junction bases unmatched: 6.

This clone occurred many times. V gene TRBV28 combines with J gene TRBJ1-2; D is uncertain. Trimming shortened V by 5 bases and J by 6 bases, and 16 bases separated the two germline ends. There are 14 residues in the CDR3. CDR1 is MDHEN, CDR2 SYDVKM, per germline. CDR3 coding DNA: TGTGCCAGCAGTGAAACTCTCCCCGGGGATGGCTACACCTTC. Its protein product is CASSETLPGDGYTF.